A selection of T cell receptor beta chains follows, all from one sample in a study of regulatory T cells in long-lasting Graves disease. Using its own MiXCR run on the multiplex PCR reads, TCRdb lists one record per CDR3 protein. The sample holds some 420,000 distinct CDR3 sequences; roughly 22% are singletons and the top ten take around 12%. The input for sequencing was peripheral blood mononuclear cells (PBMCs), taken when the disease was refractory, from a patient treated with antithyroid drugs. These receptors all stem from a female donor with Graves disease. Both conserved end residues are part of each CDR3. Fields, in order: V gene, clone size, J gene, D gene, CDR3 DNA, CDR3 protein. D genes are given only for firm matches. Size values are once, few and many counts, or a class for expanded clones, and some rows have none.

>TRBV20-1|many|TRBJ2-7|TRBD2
TGCAGTGCGAAGGTGGCCGCGGGAGGGTACGAGCAGTACTTC
CSAKVAAGGYEQYF
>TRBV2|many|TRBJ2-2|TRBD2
TGTGCCAGCAGTGGTTCACGGGGGGGGACCGGGGAGCTGTTTTTT
CASSGSRGGTGELFF
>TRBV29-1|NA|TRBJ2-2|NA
TGCAGCGTTCCCTTTTGGCTAGCGAGAAAGGCGAACACCGGGGAGCTGTTTTTT
CSVPFWLARKANTGELFF
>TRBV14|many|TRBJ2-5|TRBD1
TGTGCCAGCAGCCAAGGACAGGGCCTATCGCGAGAGACCCAGTACTTC
CASSQGQGLSRETQYF
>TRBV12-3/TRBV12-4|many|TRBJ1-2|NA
TGTGCCAGCAGGCCGTCGGGGGACTATGGCTACACCTTC
CASRPSGDYGYTF
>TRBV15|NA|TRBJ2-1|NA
TGTGCCACCGCGTTCCAAAGCTCCTACAATGAGCAGTTCTTC
CATAFQSSYNEQFF
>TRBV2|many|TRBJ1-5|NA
TGTGCCAGCAATCCGACGGGGCCGAATCAGCCCCAGCATTTT
CASNPTGPNQPQHF
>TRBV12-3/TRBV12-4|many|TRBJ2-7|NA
TGTGCCAGCAGTTTAGCGCAGGGTATGACCTACGAGCAGTACTTC
CASSLAQGMTYEQYF
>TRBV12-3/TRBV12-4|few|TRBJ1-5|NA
TGTGCCAACACCCAAAAGGGAATTGGCAATCAGCCCCAGCATTTT
CANTQKGIGNQPQHF
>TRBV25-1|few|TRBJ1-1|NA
TGTGCCAGCAGTGAATGGGGGGGTGGGGGAGACACTGAAGCTTTCTTT
CASSEWGGGGDTEAFF
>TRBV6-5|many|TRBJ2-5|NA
TGTGCCAGCAGTTACCAGGCAGGACAAGAGACCCAGTACTTC
CASSYQAGQETQYF
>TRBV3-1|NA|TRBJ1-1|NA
TGTGCCAGCAGCCAAGTACCGGGTACTGAAGCTTTCTTT
CASSQVPGTEAFF
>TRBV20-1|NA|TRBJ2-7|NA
TGCAGTGAGAGGGGCCCCTACGAGCAGTACTTC
CSERGPYEQYF
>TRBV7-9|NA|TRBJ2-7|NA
TGTGCCAGCAGCTTAGATGCGGTTTACGAGCAGTACTTC
CASSLDAVYEQYF
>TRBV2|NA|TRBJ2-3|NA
TGTGCCAGCAGTGTCAATTTCTTGGGAACTAGCACAGATACGCAGTATTTT
CASSVNFLGTSTDTQYF
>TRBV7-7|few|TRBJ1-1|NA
TGTGCTAGCAGCCTTCAGGTCGACACTGAAGCTTTCTTT
CASSLQVDTEAFF
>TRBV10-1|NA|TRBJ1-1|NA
TGCGCCGGGGAAGCAGTTGGGACTGAAGCTTTCTTT
CAGEAVGTEAFF
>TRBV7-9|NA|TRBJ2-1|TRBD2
TGTGCCAGCAGCTTAAGCGGGGTAGTCAATGAGCAGTTCTTC
CASSLSGVVNEQFF